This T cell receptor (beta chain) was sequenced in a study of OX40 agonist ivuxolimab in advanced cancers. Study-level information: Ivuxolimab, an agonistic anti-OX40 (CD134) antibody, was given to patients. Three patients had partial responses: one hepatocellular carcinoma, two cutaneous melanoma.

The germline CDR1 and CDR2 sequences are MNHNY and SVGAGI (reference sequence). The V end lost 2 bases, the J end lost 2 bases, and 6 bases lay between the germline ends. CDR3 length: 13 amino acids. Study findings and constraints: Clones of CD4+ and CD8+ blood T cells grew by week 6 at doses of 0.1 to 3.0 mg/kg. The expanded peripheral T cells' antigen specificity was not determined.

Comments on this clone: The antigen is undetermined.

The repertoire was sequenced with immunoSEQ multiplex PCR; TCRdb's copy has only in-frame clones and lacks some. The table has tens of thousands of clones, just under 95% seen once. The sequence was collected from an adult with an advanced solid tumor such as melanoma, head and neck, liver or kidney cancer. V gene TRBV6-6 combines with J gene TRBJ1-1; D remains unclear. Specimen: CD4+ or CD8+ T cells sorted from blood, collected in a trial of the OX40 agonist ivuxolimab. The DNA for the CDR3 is TGTGCCAGCAGTTACGCAGAAAACACTGAAGCTTTCTTT. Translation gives CASSYAENTEAFF.